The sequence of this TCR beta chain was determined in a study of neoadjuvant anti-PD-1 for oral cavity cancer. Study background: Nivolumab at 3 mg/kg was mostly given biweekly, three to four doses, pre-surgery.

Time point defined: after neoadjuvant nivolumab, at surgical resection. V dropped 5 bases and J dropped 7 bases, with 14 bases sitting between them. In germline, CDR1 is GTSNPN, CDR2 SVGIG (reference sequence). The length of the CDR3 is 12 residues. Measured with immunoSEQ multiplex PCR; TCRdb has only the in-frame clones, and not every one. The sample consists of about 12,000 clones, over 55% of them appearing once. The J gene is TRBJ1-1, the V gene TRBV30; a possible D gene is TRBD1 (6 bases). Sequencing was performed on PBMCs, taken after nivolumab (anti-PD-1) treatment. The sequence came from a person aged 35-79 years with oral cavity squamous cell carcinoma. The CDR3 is CAWEGGSGEAFF. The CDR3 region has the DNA TGTGCCTGGGAGGGGGGTTCCGGTGAAGCTTTCTTT.